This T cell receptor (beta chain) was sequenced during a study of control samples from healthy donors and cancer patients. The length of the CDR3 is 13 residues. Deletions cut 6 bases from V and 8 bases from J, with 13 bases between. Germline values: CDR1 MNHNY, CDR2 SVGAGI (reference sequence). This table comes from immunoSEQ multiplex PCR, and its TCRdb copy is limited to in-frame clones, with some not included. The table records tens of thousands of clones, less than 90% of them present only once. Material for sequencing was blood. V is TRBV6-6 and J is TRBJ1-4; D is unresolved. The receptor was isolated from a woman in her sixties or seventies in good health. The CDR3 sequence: CASRTALGEKLFF. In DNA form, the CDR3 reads TGTGCCAGCAGAACGGCCTTGGGGGAAAAACTGTTTTTT.